The 28 T cell receptor beta chains below were found in one sample sequenced in a study of OX40 agonist ivuxolimab in advanced cancers. The library was prepared using the immunoSEQ multiplex PCR assay. Sourced from immuneACCESS, this table was stored by TCRdb with only in-frame sequences that have V and J called. A share of the clones is absent; for the studies checked, an unresolved V gene accounts for under half, and the remainder has no known explanation. The table for this sample lists more than 75,000 clones; about 85% of them were counted only once. The ten largest clones add up to roughly 0.9% of the sample. Sequenced material: CD4+ or CD8+ T cells sorted from blood, taken in a trial of the OX40 agonist ivuxolimab. The receptors derive from an adult with an advanced solid tumor such as melanoma, head and neck, liver or kidney cancer.

This clone was seen once. The chain joins TRBV19 to TRBJ2-2, with a possible D match to TRBD1 (5 bases). The V end was cut by 7 bases, the J end by 5 bases, with 11 bases between. CDR1 and CDR2 (germline): LNHDA, SQIVND (reference sequence). CDR3 length equals 13 residues. CDR3 bases: TGTGCCAGTACCGGCAGGGTAACCGGGGAGCTGTTTTTT. It specifies CASTGRVTGELFF. Full variable domain (remainder filled in from reference TRBV19 and TRBJ2-2): DGGITQSPKYLFRKEGQNVTLSCEQNLNHDAMYWYRQDPGQGLRLIYYSQIVNDFQKGDIAEGYSVSREKKESFPLTVTSAQKNPTAFYLCASTGRVTGELFFGEGSRLTVL.

This chain uses TRBV27 with TRBJ2-2; a weak D match, TRBD1 (6 bases). Germline V gene lookup returns CDR1 MNHEY and CDR2 SMNVEV (reference sequence). This CDR3 is built from 13 residues. V was trimmed by 3 bases and J by 8 bases, leaving 10 bases between them. CDR3 DNA: TGTGCCAGCAGTTTCGACAGGAGGGGGGAGCTGTTTTTT. Its protein is CASSFDRRGELFF.

The genes are TRBV19 and TRBJ1-5, with D possibly TRBD1 on 6 matching bases. The CDR3 is 16 amino acids. V lost 3 bases and J 7 bases, leaving 19 bases between the germline ends. Per germline, CDR1 LNHDA and CDR2 SQIVND (reference sequence). The CDR3 protein is CASSMGLQGRGQPQHF. The CDR3 DNA is TGTGCCAGTAGTATGGGCCTACAGGGTAGGGGACAGCCCCAGCATTTT.

V is TRBV9 and J is TRBJ2-1; TRBD2 matches at 7 bases. The CDR3 consists of 15 residues. Germline V CDR1 and CDR2: SGDLS, YYNGEE. V shed 2 bases and J 10 bases; nucleotides not matched to a gene: 12. CDR3 sequence reads: CASSVRRERDGEQFF. The CDR3 coding sequence is TGTGCCAGCAGCGTCCGACGGGAGCGGGACGGCGAGCAGTTCTTC.

The CDR3 region is CASSFPSSNTEAFF. As DNA, the CDR3 is TGCGCCAGCAGCTTCCCCAGTTCGAACACTGAAGCTTTCTTT. The chain uses TRBV5-1 and TRBJ1-1, with D unclear. Germline CDR1 SGHRS, CDR2 YFSETQ. The CDR3 is 14 amino acids. Trimming stripped 2 bases from V and 1 base from J, with 9 bases between.

The rearrangement uses TRBV5-4 and TRBJ1-2; 7 bases agree with TRBD1. Trimming took 6 bases from V and 4 from J; bases not matched to a gene: 9. CDR1 is SGHNT and CDR2 is YYREEE in the germline V gene (reference sequence). CDR3 length equals 14 residues. The CDR3 loop is CASTPDRLTYGYTF. The CDR3 region has the DNA TGTGCCAGCACCCCGGACAGGTTGACCTATGGCTACACCTTC.

The chain has TRBV9 and TRBJ1-2; 7 bases are shared with TRBD1. The CDR3 runs to 15 residues. CDR1 and CDR2 from the germline V gene are SGDLS and YYNGEE. V shed 0 bases and J 3 bases; nucleotides not matched to a gene: 5. The DNA of the CDR3 is TGTGCCAGCAGCGTAGCACAGGGGCAATACTATGGCTACACCTTC. Translating gives CASSVAQGQYYGYTF.

The V and J genes are TRBV5-5 and TRBJ2-6; D uncertain. Trimming shortened V by 2 bases and J by 2 bases, and 11 bases separated the two germline ends. Per germline, CDR1 SGHKS and CDR2 YYEKEE (reference sequence). The CDR3 contains 16 residues. CDR3 loop: CASSFSSGTGANVLTF. The DNA of the CDR3 is TGTGCCAGCAGCTTTTCAAGTGGGACTGGGGCCAACGTCCTGACTTTC.

Comments on this clone: One end of the junction fails to match germline, which may point to a read error. The chain uses TRBV7-2 and TRBJ1-2, with D tentatively TRBD1 (5 bases). The CDR3 totals 14 residues. Germline V gene data show CDR1 as SGHTA and CDR2 as FQGNSA. The CDR3 loop is CASSQGRAGYGYAF. CDR3 nucleotide sequence: TGTGCCAGCAGCCAGGGACGGGCTGGGTATGGCTACGCCTTC.

The rearrangement uses TRBV18 and TRBJ2-2, with D unclear. CDR3 size: 13 residues. V was clipped by 8 bases and J by 1 base, with 8 bases between them. Germline loops: CDR1 KGHSH, CDR2 LQKENI. CDR3 protein: CASGPQNTGELFF. The CDR3 DNA is TGTGCCAGCGGGCCCCAGAACACCGGGGAGCTGTTTTTT.

The V call is TRBV19, the J call TRBJ2-4; D unclear. Germline-derived CDR1 and CDR2 are LNHDA and SQIVND (reference sequence). The CDR3 runs 16 residues. V lost 1 base and J lost 0, with 10 bases in between. CDR3 protein: CASSIGTSIAKNIQYF. CDR3 sequence (DNA): TGTGCCAGTAGTATAGGAACATCTATAGCCAAAAACATTCAGTACTTC.

This rearrangement joins TRBV29-1 to TRBJ2-1, with TRBD2 identical over 11 bases. In germline, CDR1 is SQVTM, CDR2 ANQGSEA. Trimming cost V 1 base and J 5 bases; bases outside gene matches: 7. The CDR3 length is 16 residues. CDR3 amino acids: CSVEATSGNGHNEQFF. The CDR3 DNA reads as TGCAGCGTTGAAGCGACTAGCGGGAATGGCCACAATGAGCAGTTCTTC.

The J gene is TRBJ2-3, the V gene TRBV6-1; 15 positions agree with TRBD2. CDR1 MNHNS and CDR2 SASEGT come from the germline V gene. The CDR3 is 15 amino acids. V was clipped by 8 bases and J by 5 bases; unmatched bases: 5. The DNA for the CDR3 is TGTGCCAGCCAGCGGACTAGCGGGGGGGTAGATACGCAGTATTTT. Its translation: CASQRTSGGVDTQYF.

The V gene is TRBV7-2, the J gene TRBJ1-5; D unresolved. Trimming pared 2 bases from V and 1 base from J, leaving 6 bases between. Per germline, CDR1 SGHTA and CDR2 FQGNSA. The CDR3 extends over 14 amino acids. The CDR3 nucleotides are TGTGCCAGCAGCTTAAGACGGAGCAATCAGCCCCAGCATTTT. This codes for CASSLRRSNQPQHF.

This clone appeared a few times. The chain carries TRBV5-4 and TRBJ2-4; perhaps TRBD1 as D (5 bases). The V and J ends lost 3 bases and 0 bases respectively, with 19 bases between them. Germline V gene data show CDR1 as SGHNT and CDR2 as YYREEE (reference sequence). This CDR3 has 18 amino acids. The CDR3 loop is CASSSLTDPLIAKNIQYF. For the CDR3, the DNA is TGTGCCAGCAGCTCCTTGACAGATCCCCTCATAGCCAAAAACATTCAGTACTTC.

The chain carries TRBV7-8 and TRBJ1-5; TRBD1 matches at 7 bases. After removal of 2 bases from V and 6 bases from J, the junction contained 7 bases not matched to a gene. CDR3 size: 15 residues. Germline CDR1 is SGHVS and CDR2 is FQNEAQ. CDR3 DNA: TGTGCCAGCAGCTTATTGTTAGGGGGCCTTCAGCCCCAGCATTTT. Its protein is CASSLLLGGLQPQHF.

The chain recombines TRBV5-1 with TRBJ1-6; the D is unclear. The CDR3 totals 14 residues. V lost 3 bases and J 0 bases, leaving 4 bases between the germline ends. CDR1 is SGHRS and CDR2 is YFSETQ in the germline V gene. The CDR3 spells CASSYSSYNSPLHF. CDR3 bases: TGCGCCAGCAGCTACAGCTCCTATAATTCACCCCTCCACTTT. Looking up the rest from reference TRBV5-1 and TRBJ1-6 gives the full variable domain: KAGVTQTPRYLIKTRGQQVTLSCSPISGHRSVSWYQQTPGQGLQFLFEYFSETQRNKGNFPGRFSGRQFSNSRSEMNVSTLELGDSALYLCASSYSSYNSPLHFGNGTRLTVT.

The gene calls are TRBV6-1 and TRBJ1-5; no firm D call. V shed 4 bases and J shed 0 bases, with 19 bases lying between them. This CDR3 spans 18 amino acids. Germline lookup yields CDR1 MNHNS and CDR2 SASEGT. As DNA, the CDR3 is TGTGCCAGCAGTGTAAAGGGTCCTGGGGTTTATAGCAATCAGCCCCAGCATTTT. Protein: CASSVKGPGVYSNQPQHF.

The table lists this clone with many counts. The chain combines TRBV6-1 with TRBJ1-1; TRBD1 aligns across 7 bases. The CDR3 has 13 residues. CDR1 and CDR2 from the germline V gene are MNHNS and SASEGT. V dropped 6 bases and J dropped 7; count of bases not matched to a gene: 8. CDR3 protein: CASRDRQSDEAFF. The CDR3 DNA is TGTGCCAGCAGGGACAGGCAATCGGATGAAGCTTTCTTT.

The rearrangement joins TRBV7-9 to TRBJ2-3; D ambiguous. V lost 5 bases, J lost 6 bases, and 9 bases lay in between. From germline, CDR1 is SEHNR and CDR2 FQNEAQ (reference sequence). The CDR3 runs to 12 residues. The CDR3 loop reads CASSPNGDTQYF. CDR3 DNA sequence: TGTGCCAGCAGCCCCAACGGGGATACGCAGTATTTT.

The J gene is TRBJ1-2, the V gene TRBV6-1; D is undetermined. CDR1 is MNHNS and CDR2 is SASEGT in the germline V gene. The CDR3 extends over 12 amino acids. Deletions cut 5 bases from V and 6 bases from J, with 10 bases between. CDR3 amino acids: CASSSGVNGYTF. Here the CDR3 DNA reads TGTGCCAGCAGTTCGGGAGTTAATGGCTACACCTTC.

The rearrangement uses TRBV28 and TRBJ1-3, with D tentatively TRBD1 (6 bases). CDR3 length: 14 amino acids. V was trimmed by 7 bases and J by 4 bases, leaving 14 bases between them. Germline CDR1 and CDR2: MDHEN and SYDVKM. The CDR3 is CASTEGGRGNTIYF. CDR3 coding DNA: TGTGCCAGCACGGAGGGGGGTCGCGGAAACACCATATATTTT.

The genes are TRBV6-1 and TRBJ2-2; D is unclear. Trimming took off 2 bases at V and 8 bases at J, with 3 bases between the two ends. Germline CDR1 reads MNHNS; CDR2 reads SASEGT. The CDR3 totals 11 residues. The CDR3 here is CASSERGELFF. The DNA of the CDR3 is TGTGCCAGCAGTGAAAGGGGGGAGCTGTTTTTT.

The J gene is TRBJ1-1, the V gene TRBV2; TRBD1 aligns across 7 bases. Germline V gives CDR1 SNHLY, CDR2 FYNNEI. V lost 2 bases, J lost 1 base, and 13 bases stayed unmatched. This CDR3 has 18 residues. CDR3 sequence reads: CASSERVNRGQGNTEAFF. CDR3 nucleotide sequence: TGTGCCAGCAGTGAAAGGGTAAACAGGGGTCAGGGGAACACTGAAGCTTTCTTT.

The chain links TRBV18 to TRBJ1-2, with TRBD1 as a possible D gene (6 bases). The CDR3 loop spans 14 amino acids. The V gene lost 1 base and the J gene lost 8 bases, with 14 bases spanning the gap. Germline values: CDR1 KGHSH, CDR2 LQKENI. The CDR3 sequence: CASSPRPADRGYTF. The CDR3 coding sequence is TGTGCCAGCTCACCACGGCCGGCCGACAGGGGCTACACCTTC.

This chain connects TRBV6-1 to TRBJ2-1; 8 nucleotides line up with TRBD1. The CDR3 totals 15 residues. The germline CDR1 and CDR2 sequences are MNHNS and SASEGT. V was clipped by 7 bases and J by 5 bases; unmatched bases: 10. The CDR3: CASNPRDRPHNEQFF. CDR3 DNA: TGTGCCAGCAACCCCCGGGACAGGCCCCACAATGAGCAGTTCTTC.

This sequence joins TRBV4-1 and TRBJ1-5; D call uncertain. The CDR3 covers 15 residues. V shed 1 base and J shed 3 bases, with 10 bases lying between them. Germline assignment: CDR1 MGHRA and CDR2 YSYEKL. The chain's CDR3 is CASSQGGQVNQPQHF. The CDR3 region has the DNA TGCGCCAGCAGCCAAGGGGGTCAGGTCAATCAGCCCCAGCATTTT.

The gene calls are TRBV18 and TRBJ1-1; 8 nucleotides match TRBD1. The V segment lost 3 bases and the J segment 5 bases; nucleotides outside the gene matches: 8. The CDR3 extends over 15 amino acids. From germline, CDR1 is KGHSH and CDR2 LQKENI. For the CDR3, the DNA is TGTGCCAGCTCACCGGAGGACAGGGTGGTAACTGAAGCTTTCTTT. It translates to CASSPEDRVVTEAFF.